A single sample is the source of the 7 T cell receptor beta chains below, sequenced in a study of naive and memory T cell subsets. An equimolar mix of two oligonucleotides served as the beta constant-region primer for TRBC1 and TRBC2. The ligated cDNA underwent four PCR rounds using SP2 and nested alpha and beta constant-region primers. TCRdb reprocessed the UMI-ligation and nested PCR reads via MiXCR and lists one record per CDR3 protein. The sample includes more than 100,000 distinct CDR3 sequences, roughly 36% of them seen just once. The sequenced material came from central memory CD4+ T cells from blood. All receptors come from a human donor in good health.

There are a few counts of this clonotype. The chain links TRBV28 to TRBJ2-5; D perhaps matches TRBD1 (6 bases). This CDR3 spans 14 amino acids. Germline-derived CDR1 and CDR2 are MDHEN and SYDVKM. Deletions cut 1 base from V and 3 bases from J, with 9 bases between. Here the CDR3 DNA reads TGTGCCAGCAGTTTATCCGGACAGAAAGAGACCCAGTACTTC. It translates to CASSLSGQKETQYF.

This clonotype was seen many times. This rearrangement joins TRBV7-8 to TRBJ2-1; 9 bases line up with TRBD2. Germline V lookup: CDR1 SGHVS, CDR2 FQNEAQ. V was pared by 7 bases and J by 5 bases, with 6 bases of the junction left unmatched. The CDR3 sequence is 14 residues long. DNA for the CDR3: TGTGCCAGCATGCCTAGCGGGGACCACAATGAGCAGTTCTTC. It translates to CASMPSGDHNEQFF.

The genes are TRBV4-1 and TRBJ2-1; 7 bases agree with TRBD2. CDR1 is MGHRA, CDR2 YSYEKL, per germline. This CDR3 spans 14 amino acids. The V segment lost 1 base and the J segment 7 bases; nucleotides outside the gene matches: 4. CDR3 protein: CASSQVTSVNEQFF. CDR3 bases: TGCGCCAGCAGCCAAGTTACTAGCGTGAATGAGCAGTTCTTC.

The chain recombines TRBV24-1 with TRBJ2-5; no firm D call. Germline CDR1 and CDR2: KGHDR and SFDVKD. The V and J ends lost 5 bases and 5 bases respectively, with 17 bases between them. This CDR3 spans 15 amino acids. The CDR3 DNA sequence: TGTGCCACCAGTGCGTCGGTCCATAGGAAGGAGACCCAGTACTTC. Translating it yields CATSASVHRKETQYF.

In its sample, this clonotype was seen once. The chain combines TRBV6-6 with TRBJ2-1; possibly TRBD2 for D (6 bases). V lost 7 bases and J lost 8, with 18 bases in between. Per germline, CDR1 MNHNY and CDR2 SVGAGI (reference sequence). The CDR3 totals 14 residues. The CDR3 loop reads CASKSDPGVDEQFF. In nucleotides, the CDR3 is TGTGCCAGCAAGTCCGACCCGGGGGTAGATGAGCAGTTCTTC.

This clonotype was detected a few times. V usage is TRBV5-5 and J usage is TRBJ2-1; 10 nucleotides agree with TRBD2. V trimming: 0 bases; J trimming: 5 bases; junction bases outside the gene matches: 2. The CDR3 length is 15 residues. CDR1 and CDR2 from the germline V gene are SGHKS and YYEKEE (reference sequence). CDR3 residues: CASSLVAGGDNEQFF. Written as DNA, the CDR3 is TGTGCCAGCAGCTTGGTAGCGGGAGGAGACAATGAGCAGTTCTTC.

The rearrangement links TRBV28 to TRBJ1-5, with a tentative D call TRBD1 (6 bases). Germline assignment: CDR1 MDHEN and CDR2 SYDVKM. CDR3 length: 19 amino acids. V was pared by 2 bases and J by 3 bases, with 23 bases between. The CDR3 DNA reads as TGTGCCAGCAGTTTACGGGGGGGCGGAGGGAGCCCCTTCAATCAGCCCCAGCATTTT. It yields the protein CASSLRGGGGSPFNQPQHF.